The subject of this entry is one T cell receptor beta chain. What it recognizes is unknown. In each case, RNA was isolated and then reverse transcribed into cDNA as the sequencing template. This table comes from immunoSEQ multiplex PCR, and its TCRdb copy is limited to in-frame clones, with some not included. The sample lists about 160,000 clones, about three fifths occurring once. Germline-derived CDR1 and CDR2 are SGHRS and YFSETQ. V lost 0 bases, J lost 2 bases, and 4 bases stayed unmatched. The CDR3 extends over 15 amino acids. The treatment: oral pan-JAK inhibitor, 5-10 mg twice daily. Obtained from alopecia areata patients were lesional scalp punch biopsies along with peripheral blood. This sample stems from a study of CD8+ T cells in alopecia areata. Looking at the study overall: Tofacitinib treatment spanned 6 to 18 months, with 6 months off drug afterward.

Study-wide findings and caveats: Affected lesional scalp, above all in alopecia totalis/universalis, was more clonal than normal scalp. Mouse data revealed clearer TCR sharing than patient data did, a gap possibly tied to HLA.

The chain uses TRBV5-1 and TRBJ2-7, with 8 bases matching TRBD1. This clonotype originated in a human donor with alopecia areata. The sample consisted of CD4+ T cells sorted from blood, taken at week 4, from a patient treated with tofacitinib. The CDR3 DNA follows: TGCGCCAGCAGCTTGGGGACAGGGTCCACCTACGAGCAGTACTTC. Translation gives CASSLGTGSTYEQYF. Using reference TRBV5-1 and TRBJ2-7 for the parts outside the CDR3, the full variable domain is KAGVTQTPRYLIKTRGQQVTLSCSPISGHRSVSWYQQTPGQGLQFLFEYFSETQRNKGNFPGRFSGRQFSNSRSEMNVSTLELGDSALYLCASSLGTGSTYEQYFGPGTRLTVT.